This T cell receptor beta chain comes out of a study of cytotoxic CD8 clonotypes in ibrutinib-treated CLL. The data were produced by immunoSEQ multiplex PCR, yet TCRdb's version contains in-frame clones alone and is incomplete. The sample shows 130,000 or so clones, around 77% of them seen only once. The receptor comes from a human donor with chronic lymphocytic leukemia. The sample in question was PBMCs, obtained after 12 months of ibrutinib treatment.

The CDR3 loop is CASSVGATQETQYF. The CDR3 DNA sequence: TGTGCCAGCAGCGTAGGTGCAACTCAAGAGACCCAGTACTTC. J is TRBJ2-5 and V is TRBV9, with no clear D. CDR1 SGDLS and CDR2 YYNGEE come from the germline V gene. The V and J ends lost 0 bases and 2 bases respectively, with 8 bases between them. The CDR3 totals 14 residues.